Listed below are T cell receptor beta chains from one sample, sequenced in a study of cytomegalovirus exposure and HLA in healthy donors. Profiled with immunoSEQ multiplex PCR; TCRdb holds only in-frame clones, not every one. The sample lists roughly 250,000 clones, 87% seen once, with around 2.6% in the top ten. Sample: PBMCs. These receptors were obtained from a man younger than 30 in good health and CMV-seronegative. CDR3s include the opening cysteine and the closing phenylalanine or tryptophan. A D gene is named only where the DNA matches it firmly.

V | D | CDR3
TRBV28 | NA | CASSWATGSGELFF
TRBV7-2 | NA | CASSANRDQPQHF
TRBV25-1 | TRBD2 | CASSRSAGTSGIDEQFF
TRBV2 | NA | CASSEGSGYEQYF
TRBV20-1 | NA | CSAPLYYGYTF
TRBV28 | NA | CASAWTAQETQYF
TRBV6-5 | NA | CASSPSFSGNTIYF
TRBV30 | NA | CAWSVRGNQPQHF
TRBV7-3 | TRBD2 | CASSLTSIAGPGNEQFF
TRBV28 | TRBD1 | CASSLVSTGGSLGEQYF
TRBV28 | NA | CASRNYSANYGYTF
TRBV9 | NA | CASSVVSTDTQYF
TRBV27 | TRBD2 | CASSLSAGGNEQYF
TRBV5-1 | NA | CASSLLSRDTEAFF
TRBV5-6 | NA | CASSGSGTDTQYF
TRBV2 | NA | CASREDSFFSGNTIYF